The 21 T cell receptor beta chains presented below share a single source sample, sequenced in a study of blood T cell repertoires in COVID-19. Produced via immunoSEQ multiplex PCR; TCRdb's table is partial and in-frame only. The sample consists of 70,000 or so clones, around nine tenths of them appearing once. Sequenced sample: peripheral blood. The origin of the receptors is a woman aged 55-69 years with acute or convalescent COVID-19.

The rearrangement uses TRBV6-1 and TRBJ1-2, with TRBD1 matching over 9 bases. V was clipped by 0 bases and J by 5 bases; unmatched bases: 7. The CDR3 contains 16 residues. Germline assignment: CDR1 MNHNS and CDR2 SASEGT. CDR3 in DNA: TGTGCCAGCAGTGAAGCGCTCGGACAGGGGCAGTATGGCTACACCTTC. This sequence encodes CASSEALGQGQYGYTF.

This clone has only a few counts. CDR3 in amino acids: CASKETGAEQYF. The DNA of the CDR3 is TGTGCCAGCAAGGAGACAGGGGCCGAGCAGTACTTC. V is TRBV6-5 and J is TRBJ2-7; 8 bases match TRBD1. The CDR3 is made up of 12 amino acids. V lost 7 bases, J lost 6 bases, and 5 bases stayed unmatched. The germline CDR1 and CDR2 sequences are MNHEY and SVGAGI.

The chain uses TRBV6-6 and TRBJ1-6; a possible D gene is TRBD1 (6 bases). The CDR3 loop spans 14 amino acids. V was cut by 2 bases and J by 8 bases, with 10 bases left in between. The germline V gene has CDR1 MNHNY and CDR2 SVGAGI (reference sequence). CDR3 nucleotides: TGTGCCAGCAGTTACCACAGGGATGATTCACCCCTCCACTTT. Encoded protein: CASSYHRDDSPLHF.

CDR3 in amino acids: CASTTVMDEQFF. CDR3 coding DNA: TGTGCCAGCACAACGGTAATGGATGAGCAGTTCTTC. The chain joins TRBV12-3 or TRBV12-4 to TRBJ2-1, with unresolved D. V was shortened by 7 bases and J by 8 bases, with 12 bases between the two germline ends. The CDR3 loop spans 12 amino acids.

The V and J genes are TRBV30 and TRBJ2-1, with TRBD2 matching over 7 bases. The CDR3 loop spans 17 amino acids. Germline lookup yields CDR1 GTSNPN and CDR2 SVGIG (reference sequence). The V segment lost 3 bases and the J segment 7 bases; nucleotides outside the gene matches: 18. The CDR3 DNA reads TGTGCCTGGAGGAGATCCCGACGGGGCGGGGGAACAAATGAGCAGTTCTTC. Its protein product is CAWRRSRRGGGTNEQFF.

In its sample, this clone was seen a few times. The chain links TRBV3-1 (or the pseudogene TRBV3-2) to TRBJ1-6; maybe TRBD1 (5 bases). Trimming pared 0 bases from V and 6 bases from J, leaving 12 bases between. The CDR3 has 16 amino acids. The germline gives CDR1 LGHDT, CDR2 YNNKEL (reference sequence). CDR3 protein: CASSQDLRQGNSPLHF. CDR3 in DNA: TGTGCCAGCAGCCAAGATCTCCGCCAGGGTAATTCACCCCTCCACTTT.

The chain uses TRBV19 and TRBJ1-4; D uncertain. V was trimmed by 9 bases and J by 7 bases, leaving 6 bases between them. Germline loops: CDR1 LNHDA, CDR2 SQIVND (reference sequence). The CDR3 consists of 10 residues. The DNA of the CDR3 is TGTGCCAGCCTAGGTGAAAAACTGTTTTTT. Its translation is CASLGEKLFF.

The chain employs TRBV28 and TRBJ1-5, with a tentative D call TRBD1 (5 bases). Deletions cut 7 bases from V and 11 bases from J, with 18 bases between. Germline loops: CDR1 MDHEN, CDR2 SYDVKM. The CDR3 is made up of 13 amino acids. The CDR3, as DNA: TGTGCCAGCACCAGGAGGGTCCGGGGGGCCCAGCATTTT. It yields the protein CASTRRVRGAQHF.

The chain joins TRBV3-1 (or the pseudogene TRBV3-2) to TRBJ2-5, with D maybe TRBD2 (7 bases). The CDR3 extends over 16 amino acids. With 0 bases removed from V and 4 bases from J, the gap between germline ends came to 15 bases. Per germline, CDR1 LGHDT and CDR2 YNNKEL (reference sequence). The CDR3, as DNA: TGTGCCAGCAGCCAAGATTTTCGGGGGGCCGGAGAGACCCAGTACTTC. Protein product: CASSQDFRGAGETQYF.

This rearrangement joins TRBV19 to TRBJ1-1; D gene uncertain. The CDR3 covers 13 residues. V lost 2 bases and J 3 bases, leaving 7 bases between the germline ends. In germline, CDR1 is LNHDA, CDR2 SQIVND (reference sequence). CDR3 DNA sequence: TGTGCCAGTAGTATAAACGGGGACACTGAAGCTTTCTTT. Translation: CASSINGDTEAFF.

As DNA, the CDR3 is TGCGCCAGCAGCTTGGAAGGGACAGGGTATTTGGACACTGAAGCTTTCTTT. Amino acids: CASSLEGTGYLDTEAFF. This sequence joins TRBV5-1 and TRBJ1-1; 9 bases are shared with TRBD1. V was clipped by 0 bases and J by 3 bases; unmatched bases: 9. The CDR3 runs to 17 residues. Germline lookup yields CDR1 SGHRS and CDR2 YFSETQ.

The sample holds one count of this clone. In DNA form, the CDR3 reads TGCGCCAGCAGCTTGGGGGATATAACTAGCGGGGGACGGACAGATACGCAGTATTTT. Its protein is CASSLGDITSGGRTDTQYF. V is TRBV5-1 and J is TRBJ2-3; 11 bases are a match to TRBD2. The CDR3 runs to 19 residues. Germline V gives CDR1 SGHRS, CDR2 YFSETQ. V dropped 0 bases and J dropped 3; count of bases not matched to a gene: 12.

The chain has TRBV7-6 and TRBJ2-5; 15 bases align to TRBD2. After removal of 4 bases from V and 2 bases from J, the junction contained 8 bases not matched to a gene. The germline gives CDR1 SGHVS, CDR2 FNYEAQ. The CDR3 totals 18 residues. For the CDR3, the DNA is TGTGCCAGCAGCTCCGGACTAGCGGGGGGGCCGGGGCAAGAGACCCAGTACTTC. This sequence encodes CASSSGLAGGPGQETQYF.

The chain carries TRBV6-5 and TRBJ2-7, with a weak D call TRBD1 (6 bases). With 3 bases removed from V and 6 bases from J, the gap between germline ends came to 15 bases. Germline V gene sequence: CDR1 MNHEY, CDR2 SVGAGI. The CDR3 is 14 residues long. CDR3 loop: CASSYDRRGSEQYF. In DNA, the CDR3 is TGTGCCAGCAGTTATGACAGGCGTGGGTCCGAGCAGTACTTC.

The CDR3 reads CASSRNTGELFF. The CDR3 bases are TGTGCCAGCTCGAGGAACACCGGGGAGCTGTTTTTT. The chain is built from TRBV18 and TRBJ2-2; D gene uncertain. There are 12 residues in the CDR3. V lost 6 bases and J lost 1, with 3 bases in between. Germline V gives CDR1 KGHSH, CDR2 LQKENI.

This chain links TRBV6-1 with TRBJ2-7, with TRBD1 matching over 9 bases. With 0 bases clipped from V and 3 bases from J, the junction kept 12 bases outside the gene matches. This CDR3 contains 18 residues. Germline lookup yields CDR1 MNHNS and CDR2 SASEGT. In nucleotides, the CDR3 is TGTGCCAGCAGTGAAGCGGTCGATCTGGGACAGGGCTTCTACGAGCAGTACTTC. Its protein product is CASSEAVDLGQGFYEQYF.

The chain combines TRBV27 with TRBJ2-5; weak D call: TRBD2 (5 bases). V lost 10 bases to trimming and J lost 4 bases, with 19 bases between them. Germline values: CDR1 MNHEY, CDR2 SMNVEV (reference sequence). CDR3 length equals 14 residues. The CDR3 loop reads CATRGLAAGETQYF. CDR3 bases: TGTGCCACCCGTGGACTGGCGGCGGGAGAGACCCAGTACTTC.

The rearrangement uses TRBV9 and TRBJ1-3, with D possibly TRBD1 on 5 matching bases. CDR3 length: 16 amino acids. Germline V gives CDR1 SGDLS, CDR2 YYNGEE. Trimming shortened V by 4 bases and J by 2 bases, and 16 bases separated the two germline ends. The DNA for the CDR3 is TGTGCCAGCAGCCCCGATGCGGGGGGGACTGGAAACACCATATATTTT. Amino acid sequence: CASSPDAGGTGNTIYF.

The CDR3 coding sequence is TGTGCCAGCAGTTACTCGGAGGGTATAGAAGCTTTCTTT. This gives the protein CASSYSEGIEAFF. The chain combines TRBV6-5 with TRBJ1-1; D uncertain. CDR1 and CDR2 (germline): MNHEY, SVGAGI. The CDR3 sequence is 13 residues long. V dropped 0 bases and J dropped 8 bases, with 10 bases sitting between them.

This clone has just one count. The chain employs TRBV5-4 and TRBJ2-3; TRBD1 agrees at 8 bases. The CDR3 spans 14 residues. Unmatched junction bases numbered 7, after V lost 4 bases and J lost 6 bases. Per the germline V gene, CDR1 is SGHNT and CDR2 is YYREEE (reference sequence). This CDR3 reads CASSAGQGRDTQYF. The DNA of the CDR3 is TGTGCCAGCAGCGCCGGACAGGGAAGGGATACGCAGTATTTT.

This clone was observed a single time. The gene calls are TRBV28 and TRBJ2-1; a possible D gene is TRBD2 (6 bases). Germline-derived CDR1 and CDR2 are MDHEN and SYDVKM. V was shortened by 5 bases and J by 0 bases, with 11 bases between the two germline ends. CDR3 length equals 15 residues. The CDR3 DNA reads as TGTGCCAGCAGTGTGGTCGGGGGCTCCTACAATGAGCAGTTCTTC. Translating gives CASSVVGGSYNEQFF.